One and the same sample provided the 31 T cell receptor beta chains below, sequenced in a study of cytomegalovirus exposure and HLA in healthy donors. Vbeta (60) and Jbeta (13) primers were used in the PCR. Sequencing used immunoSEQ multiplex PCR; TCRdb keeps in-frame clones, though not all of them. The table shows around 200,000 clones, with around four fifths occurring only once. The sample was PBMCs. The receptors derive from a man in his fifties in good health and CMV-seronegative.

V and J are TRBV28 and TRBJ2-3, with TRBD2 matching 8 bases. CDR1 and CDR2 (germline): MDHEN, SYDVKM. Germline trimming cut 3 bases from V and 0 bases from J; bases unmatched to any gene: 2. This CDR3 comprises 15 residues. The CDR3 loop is CASSFSGTSTDTQYF. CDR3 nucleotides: TGTGCCAGCAGTTTTAGCGGGACTAGCACAGATACGCAGTATTTT.

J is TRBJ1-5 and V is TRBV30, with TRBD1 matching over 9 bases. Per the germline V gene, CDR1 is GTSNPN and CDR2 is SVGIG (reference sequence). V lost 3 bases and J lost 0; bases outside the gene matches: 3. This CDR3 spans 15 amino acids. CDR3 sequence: CAWSRDRDSNQPQHF. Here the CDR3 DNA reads TGTGCCTGGAGCCGGGACAGGGATAGCAATCAGCCCCAGCATTTT.

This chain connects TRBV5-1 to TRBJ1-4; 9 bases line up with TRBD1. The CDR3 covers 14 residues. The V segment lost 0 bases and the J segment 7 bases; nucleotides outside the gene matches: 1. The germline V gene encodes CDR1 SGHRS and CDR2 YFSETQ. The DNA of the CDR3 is TGCGCCAGCAGCTTGGGGACAGGGGTTGAAAAACTGTTTTTT. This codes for CASSLGTGVEKLFF.

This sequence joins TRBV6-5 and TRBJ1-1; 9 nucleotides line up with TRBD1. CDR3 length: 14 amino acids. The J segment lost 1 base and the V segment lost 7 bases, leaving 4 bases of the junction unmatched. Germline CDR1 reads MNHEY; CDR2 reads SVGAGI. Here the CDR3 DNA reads TGTGCCAGCACCAAGGACAGGGGGAACACTGAAGCTTTCTTT. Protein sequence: CASTKDRGNTEAFF.

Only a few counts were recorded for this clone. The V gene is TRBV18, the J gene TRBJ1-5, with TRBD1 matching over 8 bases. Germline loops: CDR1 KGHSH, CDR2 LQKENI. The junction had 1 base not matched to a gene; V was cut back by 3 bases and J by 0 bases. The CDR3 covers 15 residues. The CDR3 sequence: CASSPGQVSNQPQHF. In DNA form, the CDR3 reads TGTGCCAGCTCACCGGGACAGGTTAGCAATCAGCCCCAGCATTTT.

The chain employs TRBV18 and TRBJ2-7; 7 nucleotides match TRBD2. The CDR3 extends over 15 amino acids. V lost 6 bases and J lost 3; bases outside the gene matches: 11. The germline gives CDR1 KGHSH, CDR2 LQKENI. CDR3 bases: TGTGCCAGCTCCCGGAGCCTAGCGGAGGGCTACGAGCAGTACTTC. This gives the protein CASSRSLAEGYEQYF.

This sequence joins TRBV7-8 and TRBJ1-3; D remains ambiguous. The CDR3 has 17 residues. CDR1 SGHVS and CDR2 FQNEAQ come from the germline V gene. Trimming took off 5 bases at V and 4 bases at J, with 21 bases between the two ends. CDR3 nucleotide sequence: TGTGCCAGCAGCCCCTCGTGGAGGAAGTCGGACGGAAACACCATATATTTT. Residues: CASSPSWRKSDGNTIYF.

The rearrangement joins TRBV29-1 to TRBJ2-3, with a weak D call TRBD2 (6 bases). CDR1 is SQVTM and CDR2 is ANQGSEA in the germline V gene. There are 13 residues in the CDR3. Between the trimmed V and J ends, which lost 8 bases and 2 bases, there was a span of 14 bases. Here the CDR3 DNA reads TGCAGCCCTTCGGGACTTACCACAGATACGCAGTATTTT. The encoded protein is CSPSGLTTDTQYF.

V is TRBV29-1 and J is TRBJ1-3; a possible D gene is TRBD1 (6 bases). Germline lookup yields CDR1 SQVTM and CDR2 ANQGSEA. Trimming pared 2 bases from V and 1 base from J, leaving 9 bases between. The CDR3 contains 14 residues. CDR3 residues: CSVEQGNSGNTIYF. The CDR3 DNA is TGCAGCGTTGAACAGGGGAATTCTGGAAACACCATATATTTT.

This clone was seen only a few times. CDR3 sequence reads: CASSLISSSYEQYF. In DNA form, the CDR3 reads TGTGCCAGCAGCTTAATCTCCAGCTCCTACGAGCAGTACTTC. The genes are TRBV11-2 and TRBJ2-7; no definite D call. The germline V gene has CDR1 SGHAT and CDR2 FQNNGV. V was pared by 2 bases and J by 0 bases, with 8 bases between. This CDR3 has 14 amino acids.

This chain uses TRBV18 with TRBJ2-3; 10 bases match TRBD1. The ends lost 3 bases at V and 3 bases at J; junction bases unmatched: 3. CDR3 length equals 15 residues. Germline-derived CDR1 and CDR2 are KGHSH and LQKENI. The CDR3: CASSPLDRGTDTQYF. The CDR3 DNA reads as TGTGCCAGCTCACCCTTGGACAGGGGGACAGATACGCAGTATTTT.

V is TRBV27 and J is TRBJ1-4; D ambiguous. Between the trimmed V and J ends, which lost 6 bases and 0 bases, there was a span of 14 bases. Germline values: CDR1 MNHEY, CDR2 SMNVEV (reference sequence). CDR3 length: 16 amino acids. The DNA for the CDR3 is TGTGCCAGCAGCCGCCACGCGATTGCAACTAATGAAAAACTGTTTTTT. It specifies CASSRHAIATNEKLFF.

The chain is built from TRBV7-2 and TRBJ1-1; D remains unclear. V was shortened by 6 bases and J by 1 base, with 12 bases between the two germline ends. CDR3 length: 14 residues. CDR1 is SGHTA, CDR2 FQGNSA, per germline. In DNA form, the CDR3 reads TGTGCCAGCAGAGTCGGGAGGGAGAACACTGAAGCTTTCTTT. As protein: CASRVGRENTEAFF.

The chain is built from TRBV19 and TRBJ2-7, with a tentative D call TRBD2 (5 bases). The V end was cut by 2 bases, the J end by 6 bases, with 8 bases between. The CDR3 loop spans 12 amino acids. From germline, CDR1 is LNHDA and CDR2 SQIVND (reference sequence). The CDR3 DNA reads TGTGCCAGTAGTATAATTGGGAGCGAGCAGTACTTC. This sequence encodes CASSIIGSEQYF. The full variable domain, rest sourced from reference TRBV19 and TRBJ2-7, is DGGITQSPKYLFRKEGQNVTLSCEQNLNHDAMYWYRQDPGQGLRLIYYSQIVNDFQKGDIAEGYSVSREKKESFPLTVTSAQKNPTAFYLCASSIIGSEQYFGPGTRLTVT.

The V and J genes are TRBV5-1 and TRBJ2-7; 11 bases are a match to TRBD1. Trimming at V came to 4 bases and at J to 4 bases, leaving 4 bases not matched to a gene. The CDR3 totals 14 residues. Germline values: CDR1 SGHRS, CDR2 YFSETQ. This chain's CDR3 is CASSLDRGQYEQYF. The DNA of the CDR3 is TGCGCCAGCAGCCTGGACAGGGGGCAGTACGAGCAGTACTTC.

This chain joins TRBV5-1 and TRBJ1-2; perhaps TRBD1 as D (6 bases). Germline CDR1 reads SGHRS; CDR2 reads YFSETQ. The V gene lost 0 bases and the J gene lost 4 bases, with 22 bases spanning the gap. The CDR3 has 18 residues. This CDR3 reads CASSLVSGDQPLGYGYTF. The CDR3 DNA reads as TGCGCCAGCAGCTTGGTTTCAGGGGACCAACCTCTCGGCTATGGCTACACCTTC.

CDR3 bases: TGTGCCAGCAGCTTATTATCCAGCGGGGGCTACGAGCAGTACTTC. It yields the protein CASSLLSSGGYEQYF. The chain is built from TRBV7-2 and TRBJ2-7; 8 bases are a match to TRBD2. Per the germline V gene, CDR1 is SGHTA and CDR2 is FQGNSA. This CDR3 has 15 amino acids. After removal of 2 bases from V and 3 bases from J, the junction contained 6 bases not matched to a gene. The variable domain in full, completed from reference TRBV7-2 and TRBJ2-7, reads GAGVSQSPSNKVTEKGKDVELRCDPISGHTALYWYRQSLGQGLEFLIYFQGNSAPDKSGLPSDRFSAERTGGSVSTLTIQRTQQEDSAVYLCASSLLSSGGYEQYFGPGTRLTVT.

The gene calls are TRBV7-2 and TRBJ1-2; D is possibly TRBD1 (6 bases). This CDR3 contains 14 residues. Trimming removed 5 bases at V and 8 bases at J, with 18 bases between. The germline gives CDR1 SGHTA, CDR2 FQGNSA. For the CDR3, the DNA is TGTGCCAGCAGCCAATTTGGGGGGGGCGGAGGCTACACCTTC. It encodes CASSQFGGGGGYTF.

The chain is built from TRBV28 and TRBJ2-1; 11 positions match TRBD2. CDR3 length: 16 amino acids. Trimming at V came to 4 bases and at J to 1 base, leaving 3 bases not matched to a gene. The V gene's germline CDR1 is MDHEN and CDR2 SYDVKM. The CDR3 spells CASSSRLAGSYNEQFF. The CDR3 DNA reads TGTGCCAGCAGTTCGCGACTAGCGGGGTCCTACAATGAGCAGTTCTTC.

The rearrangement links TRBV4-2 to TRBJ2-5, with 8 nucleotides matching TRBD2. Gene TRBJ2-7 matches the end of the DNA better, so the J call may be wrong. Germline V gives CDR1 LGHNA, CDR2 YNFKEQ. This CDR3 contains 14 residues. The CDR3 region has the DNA TGTGCCAGCAGCCAATCCCGGGGGGGGTACGAGCAGTACTTC. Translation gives CASSQSRGGYEQYF.

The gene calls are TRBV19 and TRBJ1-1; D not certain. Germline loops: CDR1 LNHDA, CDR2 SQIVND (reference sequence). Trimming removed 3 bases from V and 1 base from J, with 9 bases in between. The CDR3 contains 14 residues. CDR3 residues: CASSMREENTEAFF. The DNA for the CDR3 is TGTGCCAGTAGTATGAGAGAAGAGAACACTGAAGCTTTCTTT.

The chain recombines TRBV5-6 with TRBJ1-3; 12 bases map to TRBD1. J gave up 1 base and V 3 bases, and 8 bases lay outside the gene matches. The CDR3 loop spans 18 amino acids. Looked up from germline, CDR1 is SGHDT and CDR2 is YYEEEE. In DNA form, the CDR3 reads TGTGCCAGCAGCTCGGGACAGGGGGCTCCATGGTCTGGAAACACCATATATTTT. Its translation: CASSSGQGAPWSGNTIYF.

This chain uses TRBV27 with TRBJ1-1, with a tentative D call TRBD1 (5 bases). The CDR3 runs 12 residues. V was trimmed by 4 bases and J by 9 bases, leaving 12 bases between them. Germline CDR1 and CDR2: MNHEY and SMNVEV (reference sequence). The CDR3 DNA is TGTGCCAGCAGTTCCCTTAAGGGGAAAGCTTTCTTT. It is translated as CASSSLKGKAFF.

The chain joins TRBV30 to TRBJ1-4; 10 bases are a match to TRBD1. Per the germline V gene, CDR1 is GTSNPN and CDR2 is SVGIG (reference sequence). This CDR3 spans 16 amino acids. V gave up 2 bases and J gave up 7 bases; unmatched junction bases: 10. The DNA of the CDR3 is TGTGCCTGGAGTCAGGCCCCGGGACAGGGGTTTGAAAAACTGTTTTTT. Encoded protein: CAWSQAPGQGFEKLFF.

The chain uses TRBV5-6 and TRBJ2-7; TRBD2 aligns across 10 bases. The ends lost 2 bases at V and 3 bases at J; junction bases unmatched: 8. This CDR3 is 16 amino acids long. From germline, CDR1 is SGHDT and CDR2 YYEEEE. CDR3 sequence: CASSFGASGSRYEQYF. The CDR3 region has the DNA TGTGCCAGCAGCTTTGGGGCTAGCGGGAGCCGCTACGAGCAGTACTTC.

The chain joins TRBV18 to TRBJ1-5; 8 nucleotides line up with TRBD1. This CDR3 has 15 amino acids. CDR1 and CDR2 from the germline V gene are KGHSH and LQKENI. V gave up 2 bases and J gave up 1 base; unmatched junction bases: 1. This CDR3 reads CASSPRTGSNQPQHF. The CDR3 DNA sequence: TGTGCCAGCTCACCAAGGACAGGGAGCAATCAGCCCCAGCATTTT.

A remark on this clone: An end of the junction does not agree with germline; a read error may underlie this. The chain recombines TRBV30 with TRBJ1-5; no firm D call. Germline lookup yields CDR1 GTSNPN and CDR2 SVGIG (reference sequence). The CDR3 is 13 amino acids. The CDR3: CARSVQGNQPQHF. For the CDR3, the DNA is TGTGCCCGGAGTGTACAAGGCAATCAGCCCCAGCATTTT.

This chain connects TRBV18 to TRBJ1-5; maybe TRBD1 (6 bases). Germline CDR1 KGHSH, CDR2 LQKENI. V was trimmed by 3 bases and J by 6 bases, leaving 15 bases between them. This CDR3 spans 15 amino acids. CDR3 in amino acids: CASSPWGGAGQPQHF. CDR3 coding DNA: TGTGCCAGCTCACCGTGGGGGGGGGCCGGTCAGCCCCAGCATTTT.

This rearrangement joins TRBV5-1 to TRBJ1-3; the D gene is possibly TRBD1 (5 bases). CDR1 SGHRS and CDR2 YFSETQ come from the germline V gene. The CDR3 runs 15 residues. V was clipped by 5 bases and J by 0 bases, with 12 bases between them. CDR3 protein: CASRIDSSSGNTIYF. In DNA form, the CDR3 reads TGCGCCAGCAGAATTGACAGTTCCTCTGGAAACACCATATATTTT.

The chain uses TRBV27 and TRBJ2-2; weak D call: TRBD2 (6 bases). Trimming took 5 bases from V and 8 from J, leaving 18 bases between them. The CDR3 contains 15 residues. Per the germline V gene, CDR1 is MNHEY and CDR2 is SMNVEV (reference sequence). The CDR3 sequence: CASSPLQGGVGELFF. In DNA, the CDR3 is TGTGCCAGCAGTCCGCTGCAAGGCGGGGTTGGGGAGCTGTTTTTT.

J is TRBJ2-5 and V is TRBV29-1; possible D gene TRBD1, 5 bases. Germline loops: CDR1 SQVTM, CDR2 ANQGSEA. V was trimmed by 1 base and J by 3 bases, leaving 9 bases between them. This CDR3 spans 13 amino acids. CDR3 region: CSVEGQIKETQYF. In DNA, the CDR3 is TGCAGCGTTGAAGGACAGATCAAAGAGACCCAGTACTTC.